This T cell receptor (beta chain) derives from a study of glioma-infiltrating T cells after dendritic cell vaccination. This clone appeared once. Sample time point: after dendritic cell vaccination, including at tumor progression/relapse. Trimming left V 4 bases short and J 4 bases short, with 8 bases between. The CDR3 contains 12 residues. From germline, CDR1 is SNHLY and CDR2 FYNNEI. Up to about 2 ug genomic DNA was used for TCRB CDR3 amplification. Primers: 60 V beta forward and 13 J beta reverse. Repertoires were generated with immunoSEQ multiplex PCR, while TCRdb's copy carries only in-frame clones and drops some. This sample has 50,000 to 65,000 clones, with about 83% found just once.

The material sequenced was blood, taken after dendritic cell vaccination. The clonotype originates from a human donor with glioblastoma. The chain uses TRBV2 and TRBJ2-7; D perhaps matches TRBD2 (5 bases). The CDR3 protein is CASSVEGYEQYF. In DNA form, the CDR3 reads TGTGCCAGCAGTGTCGAGGGTTACGAGCAGTACTTC.